This T cell receptor beta chain was identified during a study of EBV T-cell therapy then PD-1 blockade in nasopharyngeal carcinoma. Time point: 266 days after commencement of treatment, after nivolumab therapy. Noted treatment: AdE1-LMPpoly-expanded autologous EBV-specific T-cell therapy followed by anti-PD-1 nivolumab. The CDR3 sequence is 16 residues long. Germline assignment: CDR1 LGHDT and CDR2 YNNKEL (reference sequence). V was clipped by 5 bases and J by 5 bases, with 19 bases between them. Details on this clone: Its specificity is unknown.

Produced via immunoSEQ multiplex PCR; TCRdb's table is partial and in-frame only. The table lists approximately 22,000 clones, about 86% of them singletons. This clonotype was sampled from a man aged 35 to 55 with nasopharyngeal carcinoma. The genes are TRBV3-1 (or the pseudogene TRBV3-2) and TRBJ2-1; D remains ambiguous. The material sequenced was CD8+ T cells from blood, taken around day 260 from a patient whose treatment included autologous EBV-specific T cells and nivolumab. As DNA, the CDR3 is TGTGCCAGCAGCGCCTACGGTCCCATTTCCGACAATGAGCAGTTCTTC. It encodes CASSAYGPISDNEQFF.